These 32 T cell receptor beta chains share one sample of origin, sequenced in a study of blood T cell repertoires in COVID-19. Method: immunoSEQ multiplex PCR; TCRdb's copy keeps in-frame clones and lacks some. The data show a few hundred thousand clones, with around nine tenths seen just once and approximately 7% held by the top ten. Specimen: peripheral blood. The receptors here all came from a woman aged 70-85 years with active or convalescent COVID-19.

The chain carries TRBV18 and TRBJ1-2; D remains unclear. This CDR3 has 12 residues. Trimming stripped 2 bases from V and 4 bases from J, with 5 bases between. Germline CDR1 reads KGHSH; CDR2 reads LQKENI. The CDR3 reads CASSPEGYGYTF. CDR3 in DNA: TGTGCCAGCTCACCAGAGGGCTATGGCTACACCTTC.

This chain joins TRBV5-1 and TRBJ2-1; the match to TRBD1 covers 9 bases. The V and J ends lost 4 bases and 4 bases, in that order; junction bases with no gene match: 6. The CDR3 length is 15 residues. Germline lookup yields CDR1 SGHRS and CDR2 YFSETQ. DNA for the CDR3: TGCGCCAGCAGCCCACAGGGGGCCACTTACAATGAGCAGTTCTTC. It encodes CASSPQGATYNEQFF.

This clone has just one count. The V call is TRBV19, the J call TRBJ2-7, with a possible D match to TRBD1 (5 bases). This CDR3 region has 14 residues. With 0 bases removed from V and 2 bases from J, the gap between germline ends came to 8 bases. Germline V gene lookup returns CDR1 LNHDA and CDR2 SQIVND (reference sequence). The CDR3 spells CASSIDDSTYEQYF. In DNA, the CDR3 is TGTGCCAGTAGTATAGACGACAGCACCTACGAGCAGTACTTC.

This chain uses TRBV4-1 with TRBJ1-3, with TRBD1 identical over 7 bases. CDR3 size: 20 residues. The ends lost 3 bases at V and 3 bases at J; junction bases unmatched: 20. Germline assignment: CDR1 MGHRA and CDR2 YSYEKL. CDR3 sequence reads: CASSHPGRDRGLARGNTIYF. In DNA, the CDR3 is TGCGCCAGCAGCCATCCCGGCCGGGACAGAGGGTTGGCTCGTGGAAACACCATATATTTT.

In nucleotides, the CDR3 is TGTGCCAGCAGCATACAGGGAAGGGGAAACTATGGCTACACCTTC. Amino acids: CASSIQGRGNYGYTF. The chain links TRBV7-6 to TRBJ1-2; D possibly corresponds to TRBD1 (6 bases). Trimming left V 5 bases short and J 2 bases short, with 15 bases between. Germline V gene sequence: CDR1 SGHVS, CDR2 FNYEAQ. The CDR3 sequence is 15 residues long.

V usage is TRBV7-3 and J usage is TRBJ2-2, with a tentative D call TRBD2 (6 bases). Per germline, CDR1 SGHTA and CDR2 FQGTGA. The V and J ends lost 5 bases and 6 bases respectively, with 13 bases between them. This CDR3 is 14 amino acids long. CDR3 loop: CASSIGGWPGELFF. The CDR3 DNA is TGTGCCAGCAGCATCGGGGGTTGGCCCGGGGAGCTGTTTTTT. The whole variable domain, filled in from reference TRBV7-3 and TRBJ2-2, reads GAGVSQTPSNKVTEKGKYVELRCDPISGHTALYWYRQSLGQGPEFLIYFQGTGAADDSGLPNDRFFAVRPEGSVSTLKIQRTERGDSAVYLCASSIGGWPGELFFGEGSRLTVL.

The chain joins TRBV6-1 to TRBJ2-3; D perhaps matches TRBD2 (5 bases). Per the germline V gene, CDR1 is MNHNS and CDR2 is SASEGT. The CDR3 is made up of 18 amino acids. Trimming pared 0 bases from V and 2 bases from J, leaving 18 bases between. The chain's CDR3 is CASSEAGPGTYITDTQYF. The CDR3 bases are TGTGCCAGCAGTGAAGCAGGGCCGGGAACCTATATCACAGATACGCAGTATTTT.

This chain links TRBV27 with TRBJ1-1, with D tentatively TRBD1 (5 bases). Trimming pared 5 bases from V and 1 base from J, leaving 14 bases between. The CDR3 consists of 15 residues. Germline V gene lookup returns CDR1 MNHEY and CDR2 SMNVEV (reference sequence). The CDR3 region is CASSTYPGGNTEAFF. The CDR3 DNA reads TGTGCCAGCAGTACCTATCCCGGGGGGAACACTGAAGCTTTCTTT.

The CDR3 here is CASGSLAGVYNEQFF. CDR3 nucleotides: TGTGCCAGCGGATCGTTAGCGGGGGTCTACAATGAGCAGTTCTTC. The V and J genes are TRBV2 and TRBJ2-1; 9 nucleotides match TRBD2. The junction had 8 bases not matched to a gene; V was cut back by 8 bases and J by 3 bases. The CDR3 extends over 15 amino acids. Germline V gives CDR1 SNHLY, CDR2 FYNNEI. Using reference TRBV2 and TRBJ2-1 for the parts outside the CDR3, the full variable domain is EPEVTQTPSHQVTQMGQEVILRCVPISNHLYFYWYRQILGQKVEFLVSFYNNEISEKSEIFDDQFSVERPDGSNFTLKIRSTKLEDSAMYFCASGSLAGVYNEQFFGPGTRLTVL.

The CDR3 spells CASKLGASTGELFF. The CDR3 bases are TGTGCCAGCAAGTTAGGGGCTAGCACCGGGGAGCTGTTTTTT. The rearrangement links TRBV2 to TRBJ2-2; possible D gene TRBD1, 5 bases. The CDR3 has 14 residues. Germline V gives CDR1 SNHLY, CDR2 FYNNEI. V was shortened by 7 bases and J by 4 bases, with 13 bases between the two germline ends.

The rearrangement uses TRBV5-1 and TRBJ2-3; maybe TRBD1 (6 bases). V dropped 1 base and J dropped 3 bases, with 15 bases sitting between them. From germline, CDR1 is SGHRS and CDR2 YFSETQ. CDR3 length: 16 residues. The chain's CDR3 is CASSLQGKEYTDTQYF. The CDR3 nucleotides are TGCGCCAGCAGCTTGCAGGGGAAGGAATATACAGATACGCAGTATTTT.

On this clone itself: An end of the junction does not agree with germline; a read error may underlie this. The gene calls are TRBV29-1 and TRBJ2-5; maybe TRBD1 (6 bases). CDR3 size: 13 residues. Looked up from germline, CDR1 is SQVTM and CDR2 is ANQGSEA. CDR3 sequence reads: CSVEGTIDETQYF. The CDR3 coding sequence is TGCAGCGTCGAAGGGACAATCGACGAGACCCAGTACTTC.

The V and J genes are TRBV19 and TRBJ2-3; D may be TRBD2 (7 bases). This CDR3 spans 14 amino acids. V was cut by 6 bases and J by 2 bases, with 12 bases left in between. Germline V gives CDR1 LNHDA, CDR2 SQIVND (reference sequence). The CDR3 DNA reads as TGTGCCAGTAGAGGGGGGGTCACCACAGATACGCAGTATTTT. Encoded protein: CASRGGVTTDTQYF.

The CDR3 nucleotides read TGTGCCTCACGCGGGGGGGCTAAACCTAACACCGGGGAGCTGTTTTTT. The encoded protein is CASRGGAKPNTGELFF. This chain connects TRBV14 to TRBJ2-2; 9 bases are a match to TRBD2. The J segment lost 2 bases and the V segment lost 11 bases, leaving 12 bases of the junction unmatched. Germline values: CDR1 SGHDN, CDR2 FVKESK. The CDR3 spans 16 residues.

For this clone: This sample includes further DNA sequences coding for the same CDR3. The rearrangement links TRBV4-3 to TRBJ1-5; tentatively, D is TRBD1 (6 bases). The CDR3 loop spans 14 amino acids. The germline gives CDR1 LGHNA, CDR2 YSLEER. Trimming took 1 base from V and 2 from J, leaving 6 bases between them. In DNA, the CDR3 is TGCGCCAGCAGCCAAGGGACAGGCAATCAGCCCCAGCATTTT. Translated, it gives CASSQGTGNQPQHF.

The chain employs TRBV5-5 and TRBJ1-1, with TRBD1 matching 9 bases. CDR3 length equals 14 residues. Germline V gene sequence: CDR1 SGHKS, CDR2 YYEKEE (reference sequence). Trimming at V came to 3 bases and at J to 5 bases, leaving 5 bases not matched to a gene. The CDR3 DNA follows: TGTGCCAGCAGCTCCCCGGACAGGGGAACTGAAGCTTTCTTT. Its translation is CASSSPDRGTEAFF.

V is TRBV15 and J is TRBJ1-3; no reliable D call. CDR1 is LNHNV and CDR2 is YYDKDF in the germline V gene (reference sequence). V lost 0 bases and J 5 bases, leaving 11 bases between the germline ends. There are 15 residues in the CDR3. The CDR3 DNA follows: TGTGCCACCAGCAGAGAACGGGGAGGTCGAAACACCATATATTTT. It is translated as CATSRERGGRNTIYF.

The CDR3 sequence: CASSEGRYGYTF. CDR3 DNA sequence: TGTGCCAGCTCCGAGGGAAGATATGGCTACACCTTC. The rearrangement links TRBV18 to TRBJ1-2; D remains ambiguous. The CDR3 is 12 amino acids. CDR1 is KGHSH, CDR2 LQKENI, per germline. Trimming removed 6 bases at V and 5 bases at J, with 10 bases between.

The chain links TRBV7-8 to TRBJ1-2; TRBD1 might be the D (6 bases). The CDR3 spans 16 residues. V lost 0 bases, J lost 6 bases, and 17 bases lay in between. Germline V lookup: CDR1 SGHVS, CDR2 FQNEAQ. CDR3 in DNA: TGTGCCAGCAGCTTAGCTAGGACAGTGCTCAGGGATGGCTACACCTTC. Its translation is CASSLARTVLRDGYTF.

The genes are TRBV18 and TRBJ2-5; 7 bases are a match to TRBD2. Germline V gene data show CDR1 as KGHSH and CDR2 as LQKENI. V was clipped by 0 bases and J by 4 bases; unmatched bases: 5. The CDR3 is made up of 15 amino acids. Written as DNA, the CDR3 is TGTGCCAGCTCACCACCGGCGGGGGTTGCAGAGACCCAGTACTTC. Translating gives CASSPPAGVAETQYF. The complete variable domain, with remaining parts taken from reference TRBV18 and TRBJ2-5, reads NAGVMQNPRHLVRRRGQEARLRCSPMKGHSHVYWYRQLPEEGLKFMVYLQKENIIDESGMPKERFSAEFPKEGPSILRIQQVVRGDSAAYFCASSPPAGVAETQYFGPGTRLLVL.

This chain connects TRBV18 to TRBJ2-1; 7 bases are shared with TRBD1. The CDR3 is 15 residues long. Losses at the gene ends were 4 bases for V and 5 bases for J; bases not matched to a gene: 8. Germline CDR1 and CDR2: KGHSH and LQKENI. CDR3 region: CASSLSTGTHNEQFF. Here the CDR3 DNA reads TGTGCCAGCTCACTTTCGACAGGGACCCACAATGAGCAGTTCTTC.

This clone occurred a few times. The gene calls are TRBV4-1 and TRBJ1-2, with D possibly being TRBD1 (5 bases). Trimming stripped 0 bases from V and 5 bases from J, with 16 bases between. The CDR3 length is 16 residues. Germline loops: CDR1 MGHRA, CDR2 YSYEKL. In DNA, the CDR3 is TGCGCCAGCAGCCAAGATTTGGCAGGGTCTGGGTATGGCTACACCTTC. This gives the protein CASSQDLAGSGYGYTF.

The chain is built from TRBV30 and TRBJ2-1, with D possibly TRBD1 on 6 matching bases. The CDR3 contains 18 residues. The germline V gene has CDR1 GTSNPN and CDR2 SVGIG (reference sequence). V was cut by 3 bases and J by 4 bases, with 25 bases left in between. The CDR3 nucleotides are TGTGCCTGGAGCCAGGGGCGCCGACGACCGCTCCTTTACAATGAGCAGTTCTTC. This translates into CAWSQGRRRPLLYNEQFF.

The genes are TRBV6-2 or TRBV6-3 and TRBJ1-4; TRBD1 matches 8 bases. CDR3 length: 17 residues. V shed 2 bases and J 0 bases; nucleotides not matched to a gene: 5. From germline, CDR1 is MNHEY and CDR2 SVGEGT. CDR3 region: CASSYETGEPTNEKLFF. DNA of the CDR3: TGTGCCAGCAGTTACGAGACAGGGGAGCCAACTAATGAAAAACTGTTTTTT.

V is TRBV23-1 and J is TRBJ1-1, with a tentative D call TRBD1 (5 bases). TRBV23-1 is marked as an open reading frame, function uncertain. V shed 3 bases and J shed 1 base, with 12 bases lying between them. The CDR3 has 15 amino acids. The CDR3 is CASSHGSRENTEAFF. CDR3 in DNA: TGCGCCAGCAGTCACGGAAGCAGGGAGAACACTGAAGCTTTCTTT.

The chain has TRBV7-2 and TRBJ1-4, with 8 bases that match TRBD1. The V gene's germline CDR1 is SGHTA and CDR2 FQGNSA. Trimming removed 5 bases from V and 2 bases from J; junction bases left unmatched: 4. There are 15 residues in the CDR3. The CDR3 loop is CASSVRTGTNEKLFF. The DNA for the CDR3 is TGTGCCAGCAGCGTCAGGACAGGGACTAATGAAAAACTGTTTTTT. Full variable domain (missing parts from reference TRBV7-2 and TRBJ1-4): GAGVSQSPSNKVTEKGKDVELRCDPISGHTALYWYRQSLGQGLEFLIYFQGNSAPDKSGLPSDRFSAERTGGSVSTLTIQRTQQEDSAVYLCASSVRTGTNEKLFFGSGTQLSVL.

The chain combines TRBV11-3 with TRBJ2-2, with a tentative D call TRBD1 (5 bases). The V end was cut by 4 bases, the J end by 5 bases, with 5 bases between. There are 12 residues in the CDR3. CDR1 SGHNT and CDR2 YENEEA come from the germline V gene. Here the CDR3 reads CASSSGTGELFF. The CDR3, as DNA: TGTGCCAGCAGCTCAGGGACCGGGGAGCTGTTTTTT.

The CDR3 spells CASSFGRGDEQYF. The CDR3 DNA sequence: TGTGCCAGCAGTTTTGGCCGGGGAGACGAGCAGTACTTC. This sequence joins TRBV27 and TRBJ2-7, with a weak D call TRBD2 (5 bases). This CDR3 contains 13 residues. The germline V gene has CDR1 MNHEY and CDR2 SMNVEV (reference sequence). The germline V and J ends were trimmed by 3 bases and 5 bases, with 11 bases remaining between them.

The rearrangement joins TRBV6-5 to TRBJ1-5; maybe TRBD1 (5 bases). The ends were cut back, 10 bases at V and 6 bases at J, with 19 bases in the middle. The CDR3 covers 14 residues. Per germline, CDR1 MNHEY and CDR2 SVGAGI. The CDR3 DNA reads as TGTGCCACCGCACTTTTGACAGCCATTCAGCCCCAGCATTTT. Translating gives CATALLTAIQPQHF.

This clone was detected once. The chain recombines TRBV13 with TRBJ2-3; D may be TRBD1 (6 bases). CDR1 PRHDT and CDR2 FYEKMQ come from the germline V gene (reference sequence). This CDR3 has 14 amino acids. Between the trimmed V and J ends, which lost 5 bases and 6 bases, there was a span of 15 bases. The CDR3 nucleotides are TGTGCCAGCAGCCCCCGCCTGGGGGCCGATACGCAGTATTTT. Translated, it gives CASSPRLGADTQYF.

This chain links TRBV24-1 with TRBJ1-4, with D possibly matching TRBD1 (5 bases). Trimming removed 5 bases at V and 5 bases at J, with 11 bases between. CDR3 size: 14 residues. Germline V CDR1 and CDR2: KGHDR, SFDVKD. The CDR3 DNA reads as TGTGCCACCAGTGGAGTGACAGACAATGAAAAACTGTTTTTT. This sequence encodes CATSGVTDNEKLFF.

This sequence joins TRBV19 and TRBJ1-2; 7 bases agree with TRBD1. The V gene's germline CDR1 is LNHDA and CDR2 SQIVND (reference sequence). CDR3 length: 14 amino acids. J gave up 4 bases and V 4 bases, and 6 bases lay outside the gene matches. The CDR3 DNA follows: TGTGCCAGTAGTAATAAGGGACAGTTCTATGGCTACACCTTC. It encodes CASSNKGQFYGYTF.